This entry concerns a single T cell receptor (beta chain). Its antigen remains unknown. RNA amounts of roughly 0.45 to 1 ug underwent reverse transcription with random hexamers. Across 54 Vbeta and 13 Jbeta, TCR beta CDR3 was amplified with immunoSEQ multiplex PCR. TCRdb used MiXCR to reprocess the immunoSEQ multiplex PCR reads, holding one entry per CDR3 protein. The table shows roughly 160,000 distinct CDR3 sequences, with around 94% occurring only once. This record comes from a study of CD8 T cells in Susac syndrome. Study-wide findings and caveats: The number of individuals included in the study's TCR sequencing and HLA analysis was acknowledged as relatively small.

Sequencing of TCR beta was carried out in blood CD8+ and CD4+ T cells. Purification of the CD8+ and CD4+ T cells relied on negative isolation, and TEMRA cells underwent FACS enrichment. V was clipped by 0 bases and J by 2 bases, with 7 bases between them. Germline V CDR1 and CDR2: DFQATT, SNEGSKA (reference sequence). This CDR3 spans 13 amino acids. The rearrangement uses TRBV20-1 and TRBJ1-2; D uncertain. Sequencing input: CD4+ T cells from PBMCs. The origin of this receptor is a human donor in good health. The CDR3 coding sequence is TGCAGTGCTAGAGATAGTATAAACTATGGCTACACCTTC. This gives the protein CSARDSINYGYTF.